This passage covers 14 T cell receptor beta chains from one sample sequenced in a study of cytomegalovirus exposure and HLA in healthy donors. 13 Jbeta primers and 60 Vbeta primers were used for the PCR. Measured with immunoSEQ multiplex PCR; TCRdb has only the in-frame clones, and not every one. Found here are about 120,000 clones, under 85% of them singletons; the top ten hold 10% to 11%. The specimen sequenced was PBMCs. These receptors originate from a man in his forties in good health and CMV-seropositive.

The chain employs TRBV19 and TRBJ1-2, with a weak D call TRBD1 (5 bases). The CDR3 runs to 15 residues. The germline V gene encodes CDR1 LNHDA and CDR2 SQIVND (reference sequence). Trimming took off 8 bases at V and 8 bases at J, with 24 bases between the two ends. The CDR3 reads CASRIPRGGTGGYTF. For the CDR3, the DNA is TGTGCCAGTCGGATCCCGAGAGGAGGGACGGGGGGCTACACCTTC.

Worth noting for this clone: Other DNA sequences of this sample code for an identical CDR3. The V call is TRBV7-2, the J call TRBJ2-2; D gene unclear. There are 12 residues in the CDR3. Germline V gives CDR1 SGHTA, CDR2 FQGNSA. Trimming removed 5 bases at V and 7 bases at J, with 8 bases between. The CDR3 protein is CASSPYSGELFF. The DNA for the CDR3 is TGTGCCAGCAGCCCATATAGCGGGGAGCTGTTTTTT.

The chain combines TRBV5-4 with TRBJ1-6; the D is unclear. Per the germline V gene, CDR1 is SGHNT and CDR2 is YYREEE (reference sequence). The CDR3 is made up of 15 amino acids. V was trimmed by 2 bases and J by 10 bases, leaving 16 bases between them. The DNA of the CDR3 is TGTGCCAGCAGCTTAAAGGCCGGCCTAGTATCACCCCTCCACTTT. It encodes CASSLKAGLVSPLHF.

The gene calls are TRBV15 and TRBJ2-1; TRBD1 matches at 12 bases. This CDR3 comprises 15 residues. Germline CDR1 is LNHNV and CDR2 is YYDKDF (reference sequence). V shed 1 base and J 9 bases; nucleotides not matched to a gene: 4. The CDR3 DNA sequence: TGTGCCACCAGCAGAGGGGACAGGGGGCGCGGTGAGCAGTTCTTC. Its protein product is CATSRGDRGRGEQFF.

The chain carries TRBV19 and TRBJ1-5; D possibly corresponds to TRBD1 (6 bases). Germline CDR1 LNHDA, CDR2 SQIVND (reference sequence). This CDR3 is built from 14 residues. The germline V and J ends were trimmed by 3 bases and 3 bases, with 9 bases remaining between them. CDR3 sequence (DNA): TGTGCCAGTAGTATCTCAGGGGACAATCAGCCCCAGCATTTT. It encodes CASSISGDNQPQHF.

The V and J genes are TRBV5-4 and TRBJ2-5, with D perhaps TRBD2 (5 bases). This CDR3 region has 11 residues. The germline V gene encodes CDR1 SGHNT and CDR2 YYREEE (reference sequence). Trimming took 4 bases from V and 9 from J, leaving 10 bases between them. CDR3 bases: TGTGCCAGCAGCGCGAGAGGGTCCCAGTACTTC. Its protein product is CASSARGSQYF.

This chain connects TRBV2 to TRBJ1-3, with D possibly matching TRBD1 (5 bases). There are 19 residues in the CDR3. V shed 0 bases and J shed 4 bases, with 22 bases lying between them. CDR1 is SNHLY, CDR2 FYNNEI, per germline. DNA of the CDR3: TGTGCCAGCAGTGAAGCGACCCCTTGGCGCAGGGTAGAAGGAAACACCATATATTTT. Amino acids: CASSEATPWRRVEGNTIYF.

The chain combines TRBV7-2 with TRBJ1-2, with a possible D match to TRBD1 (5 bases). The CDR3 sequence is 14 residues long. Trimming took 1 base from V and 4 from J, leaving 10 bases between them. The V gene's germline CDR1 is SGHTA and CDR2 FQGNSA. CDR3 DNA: TGTGCCAGCAGCTTAGTAGGGGCCGGCTATGGCTACACCTTC. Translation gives CASSLVGAGYGYTF. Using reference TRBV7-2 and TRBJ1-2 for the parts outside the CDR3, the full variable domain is GAGVSQSPSNKVTEKGKDVELRCDPISGHTALYWYRQSLGQGLEFLIYFQGNSAPDKSGLPSDRFSAERTGGSVSTLTIQRTQQEDSAVYLCASSLVGAGYGYTFGSGTRLTVV.

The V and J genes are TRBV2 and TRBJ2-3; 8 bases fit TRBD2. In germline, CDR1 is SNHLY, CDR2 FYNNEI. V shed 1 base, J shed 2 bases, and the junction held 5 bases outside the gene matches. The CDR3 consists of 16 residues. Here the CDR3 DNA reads TGTGCCAGCAGTGAAGACGGACTAGCTTACACAGATACGCAGTATTTT. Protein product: CASSEDGLAYTDTQYF. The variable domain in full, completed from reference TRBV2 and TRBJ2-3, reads EPEVTQTPSHQVTQMGQEVILRCVPISNHLYFYWYRQILGQKVEFLVSFYNNEISEKSEIFDDQFSVERPDGSNFTLKIRSTKLEDSAMYFCASSEDGLAYTDTQYFGPGTRLTVL.

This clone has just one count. The CDR3 nucleotides are TGTGCCAGCAGCTCTCTACAGGGGGCGTTGAACACCGGGGAGCTGTTTTTT. This codes for CASSSLQGALNTGELFF. V is TRBV5-6 and J is TRBJ2-2; 9 bases match TRBD1. Per the germline V gene, CDR1 is SGHDT and CDR2 is YYEEEE. The CDR3 length is 17 residues. The trim removed 3 bases at V and 1 base at J, leaving 7 bases unmatched.

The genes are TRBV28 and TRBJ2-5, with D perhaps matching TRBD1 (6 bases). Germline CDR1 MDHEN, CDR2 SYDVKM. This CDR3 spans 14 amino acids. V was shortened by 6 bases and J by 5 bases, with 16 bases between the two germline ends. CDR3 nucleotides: TGTGCCAGCAGCTCAACAGGGTTTGGTGAGACCCAGTACTTC. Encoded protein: CASSSTGFGETQYF.

The chain's CDR3 is CASSPSGRDIHEQYF. The DNA for the CDR3 is TGTGCCAGCAGCCCCAGTGGTCGCGACATCCACGAGCAGTACTTC. V and J are TRBV11-3 and TRBJ2-5; D remains unclear. The DNA end is a closer match to TRBJ2-7, so the J assignment may be wrong. This CDR3 contains 15 residues. Per the germline V gene, CDR1 is SGHNT and CDR2 is YENEEA.

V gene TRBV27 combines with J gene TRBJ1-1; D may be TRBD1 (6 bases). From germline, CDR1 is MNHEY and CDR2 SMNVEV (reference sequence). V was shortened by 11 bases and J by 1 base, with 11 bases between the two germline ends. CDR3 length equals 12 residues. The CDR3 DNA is TGTGCCCACAGGGCAGGGAACACTGAAGCTTTCTTT. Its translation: CAHRAGNTEAFF.

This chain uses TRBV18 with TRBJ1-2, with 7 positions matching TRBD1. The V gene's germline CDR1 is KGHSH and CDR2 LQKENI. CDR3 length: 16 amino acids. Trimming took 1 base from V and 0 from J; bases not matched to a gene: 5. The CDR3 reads CASSPRRDSSNYGYTF. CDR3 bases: TGTGCCAGCTCACCACGCCGGGACAGCTCTAACTATGGCTACACCTTC.